These 2 T cell receptor beta chains came from one sample sequenced in a study of blood T cell repertoires in COVID-19. Sequenced by immunoSEQ multiplex PCR; TCRdb stores in-frame clones only, minus some. The table has a few hundred thousand clones, nearly 90% seen once. The source material was peripheral blood. The receptors were sampled from a woman between 40 and 55 years old who had recovered from COVID-19.

This chain connects TRBV27 to TRBJ2-3; the D gene is possibly TRBD2 (6 bases). Germline V gene data show CDR1 as MNHEY and CDR2 as SMNVEV (reference sequence). V was pared by 3 bases and J by 1 base, with 8 bases between. The CDR3 spans 14 residues. CDR3 amino acids: CASSLEGGTDTQYF. The CDR3 region has the DNA TGTGCCAGCAGTTTGGAGGGCGGCACAGATACGCAGTATTTT.

The chain links TRBV18 to TRBJ1-2; TRBD1 matches at 7 bases. The CDR3 runs to 15 residues. Unmatched junction bases numbered 7, after V lost 3 bases and J lost 3 bases. Germline values: CDR1 KGHSH, CDR2 LQKENI. In DNA form, the CDR3 reads TGTGCCAGCTCACCCGAGGGGACAGTCGACTATGGCTACACCTTC. This encodes CASSPEGTVDYGYTF.